Detailed here is one TCR beta chain. The target antigen is unknown. The entry originates in a study of T cells after yellow fever vaccination. Whole-study findings and limits: Reappearance after the booster was observed for most primary-vaccination clones (96% CD4, roughly 90% CD8). It was the secondary response that reached its peak faster, day 5 versus 15, but it was weaker.

Template switching with 5'RACE generated the TCR cDNA and added a universal primer site and UMIs. TCRdb re-called the 5' RACE reads through MiXCR, storing one row per CDR3 protein. The sample consists of under 300,000 distinct CDR3 sequences, about 7% of them appearing once. The CDR3 spans 15 residues. With 2 bases clipped from V and 2 bases from J, the junction kept 8 bases outside the gene matches. From germline, CDR1 is DFQATT and CDR2 SNEGSKA (reference sequence). The chain joins TRBV20-1 to TRBJ2-7; 8 bases agree with TRBD2. The source material was CD4+ T cells sorted from PBMCs, sampled 15 days after the yellow fever booster vaccination. The receptor's source is a man in his thirties or forties who received the YFV17D yellow fever vaccine. This CDR3 reads CSARPSLAGPYEQYF. The CDR3 nucleotides are TGCAGTGCTAGACCTTCCCTAGCGGGCCCCTACGAGCAGTACTTC.